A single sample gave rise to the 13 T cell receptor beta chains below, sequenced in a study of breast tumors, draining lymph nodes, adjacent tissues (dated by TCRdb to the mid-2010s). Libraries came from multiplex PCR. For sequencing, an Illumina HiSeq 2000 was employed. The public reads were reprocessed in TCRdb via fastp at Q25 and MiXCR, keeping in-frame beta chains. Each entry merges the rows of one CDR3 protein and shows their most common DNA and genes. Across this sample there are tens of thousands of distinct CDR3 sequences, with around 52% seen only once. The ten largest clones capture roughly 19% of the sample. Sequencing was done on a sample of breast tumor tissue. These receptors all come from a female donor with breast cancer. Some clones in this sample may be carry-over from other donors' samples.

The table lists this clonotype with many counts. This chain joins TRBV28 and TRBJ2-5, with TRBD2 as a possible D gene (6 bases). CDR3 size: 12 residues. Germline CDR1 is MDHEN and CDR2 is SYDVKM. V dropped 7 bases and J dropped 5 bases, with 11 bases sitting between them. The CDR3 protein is CASMEGLETQYF. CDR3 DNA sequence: TGTGCCAGCATGGAGGGCCTGGAGACCCAGTACTTC.

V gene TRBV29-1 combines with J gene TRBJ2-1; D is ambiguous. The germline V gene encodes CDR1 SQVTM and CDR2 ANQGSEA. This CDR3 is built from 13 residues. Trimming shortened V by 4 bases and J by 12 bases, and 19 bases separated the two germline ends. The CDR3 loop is CSVVYYLAGGQFF. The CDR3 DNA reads TGCAGCGTTGTTTACTACTTAGCAGGTGGGCAGTTCTTC.

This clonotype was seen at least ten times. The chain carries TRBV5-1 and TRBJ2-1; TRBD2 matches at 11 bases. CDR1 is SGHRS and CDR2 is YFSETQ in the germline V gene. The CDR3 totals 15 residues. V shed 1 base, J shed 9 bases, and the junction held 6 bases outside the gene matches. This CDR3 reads CASSLSIAGGGEQFF. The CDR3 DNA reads TGCGCCAGCAGCTTGAGTATAGCGGGGGGGGGTGAGCAGTTCTTC.

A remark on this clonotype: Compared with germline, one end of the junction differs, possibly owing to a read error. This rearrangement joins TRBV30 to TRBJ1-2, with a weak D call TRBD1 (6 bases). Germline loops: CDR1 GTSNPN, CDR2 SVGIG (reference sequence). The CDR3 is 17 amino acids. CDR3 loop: CAWSRSTGGRANYDYTF. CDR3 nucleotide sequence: TGTGCCTGGAGCCGATCAACCGGGGGGCGAGCTAACTATGACTACACCTTC.

CDR3 DNA sequence: TGTGCCAGCTCACCAACCGGGACAGGGGACACCGAGCAGTACTTC. Its protein is CASSPTGTGDTEQYF. The chain combines TRBV18 with TRBJ2-7, with 10 positions matching TRBD1. The V gene's germline CDR1 is KGHSH and CDR2 LQKENI. V gave up 2 bases and J gave up 6 bases; unmatched junction bases: 7. This CDR3 region has 15 residues.

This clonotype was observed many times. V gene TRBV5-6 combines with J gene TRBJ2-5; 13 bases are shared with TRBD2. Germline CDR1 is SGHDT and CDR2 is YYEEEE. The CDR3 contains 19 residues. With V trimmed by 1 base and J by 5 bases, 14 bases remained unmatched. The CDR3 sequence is CASSLYRALAGGPGETQYF. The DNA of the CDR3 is TGTGCCAGCAGCTTGTACAGGGCACTAGCGGGGGGGCCTGGGGAGACCCAGTACTTC.

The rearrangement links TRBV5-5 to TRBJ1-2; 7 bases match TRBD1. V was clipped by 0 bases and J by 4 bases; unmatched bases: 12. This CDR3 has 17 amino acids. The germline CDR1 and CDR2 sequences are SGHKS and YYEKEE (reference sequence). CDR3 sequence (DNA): TGTGCCAGCAGCTTGGAATTTTTGGGACAGCGACGCTATGGCTACACCTTC. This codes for CASSLEFLGQRRYGYTF.

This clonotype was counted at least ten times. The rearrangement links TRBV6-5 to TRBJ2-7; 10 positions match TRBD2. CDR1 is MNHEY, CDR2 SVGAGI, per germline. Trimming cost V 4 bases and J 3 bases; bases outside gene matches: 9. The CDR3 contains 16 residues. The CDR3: CASSSLSGGTLYEQYF. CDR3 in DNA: TGTGCCAGCAGTTCGCTTAGCGGGGGGACTCTCTACGAGCAGTACTTC.

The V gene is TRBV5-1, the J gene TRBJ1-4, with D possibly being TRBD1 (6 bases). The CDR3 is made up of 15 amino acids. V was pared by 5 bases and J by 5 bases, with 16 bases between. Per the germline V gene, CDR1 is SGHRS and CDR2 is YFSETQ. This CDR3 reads CASRPPGHGNEKLFF. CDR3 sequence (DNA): TGCGCCAGCAGACCTCCGGGACATGGAAATGAAAAACTGTTTTTT.

The CDR3 region is CASSLRLAGGGRETQYF. The DNA of the CDR3 is TGTGCCAGCAGCCTCAGACTAGCGGGGGGGGGTAGAGAGACCCAGTACTTC. The chain combines TRBV7-8 with TRBJ2-5; 14 bases align to TRBD2. With V trimmed by 5 bases and J by 4 bases, 9 bases remained unmatched. Germline CDR1 SGHVS, CDR2 FQNEAQ. CDR3 length: 17 residues.

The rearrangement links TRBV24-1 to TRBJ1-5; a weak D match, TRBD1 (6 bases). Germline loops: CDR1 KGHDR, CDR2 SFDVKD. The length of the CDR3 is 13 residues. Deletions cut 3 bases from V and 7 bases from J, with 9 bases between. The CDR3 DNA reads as TGTGCCACCAGTGATACAGGGAACCAGCCCCAGCATTTT. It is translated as CATSDTGNQPQHF.

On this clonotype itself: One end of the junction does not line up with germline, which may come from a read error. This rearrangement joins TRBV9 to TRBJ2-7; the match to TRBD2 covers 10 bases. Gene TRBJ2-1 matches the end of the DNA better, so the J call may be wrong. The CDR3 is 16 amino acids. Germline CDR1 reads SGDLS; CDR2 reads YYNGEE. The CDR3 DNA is TGTACCAGCAGCGGTGGTAGCGGGGGGCTTTACAACGAGCAGTTCTTC. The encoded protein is CTSSGGSGGLYNEQFF.

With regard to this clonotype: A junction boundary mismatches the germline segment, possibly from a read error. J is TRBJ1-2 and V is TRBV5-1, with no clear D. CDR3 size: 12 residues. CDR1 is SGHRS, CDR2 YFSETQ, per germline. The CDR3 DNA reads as TGCGCCAGCTCCGAATTAGGCTATGACTACACCTTC. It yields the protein CASSELGYDYTF.